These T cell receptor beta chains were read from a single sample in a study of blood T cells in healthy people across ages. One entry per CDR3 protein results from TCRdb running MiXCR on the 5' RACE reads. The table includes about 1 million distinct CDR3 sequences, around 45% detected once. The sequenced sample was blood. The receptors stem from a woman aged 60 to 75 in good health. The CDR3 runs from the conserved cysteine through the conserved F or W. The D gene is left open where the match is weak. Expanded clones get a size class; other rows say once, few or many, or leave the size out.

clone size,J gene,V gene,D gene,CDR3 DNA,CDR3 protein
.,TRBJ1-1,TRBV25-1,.,TGTGCCAGCAGTGAATCCAGGATACTGGGCACTGAAGCTTTCTTT,CASSESRILGTEAFF
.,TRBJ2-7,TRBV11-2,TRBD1,TGTGCCAGCAGCAAACCTGGGACAGTGCCCTCCTACGAGCAGTACTTC,CASSKPGTVPSYEQYF
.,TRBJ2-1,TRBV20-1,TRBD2,TGCAGTGCTAGAAGACTAGCGGGAGGAGAAGGGCAGTTCTTC,CSARRLAGGEGQFF
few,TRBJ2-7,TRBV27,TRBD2,TGTGCCAGCAGTTTTTACAGGCGGGAGGTCTCCTACGAGCAGTACTTC,CASSFYRREVSYEQYF
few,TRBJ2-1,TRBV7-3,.,TGTGCCAGCAGCTTAAGCGGCGGAGCTCCTAACAATGAGCAGTTCTTC,CASSLSGGAPNNEQFF
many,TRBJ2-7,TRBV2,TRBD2,TGTGCCAGCAGGGATAGCGGGAGTGCTCCTGAGGCCCAGTACTTC,CASRDSGSAPEAQYF
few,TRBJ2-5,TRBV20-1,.,TGCAGTGCCGACGGACACCAACAAGAGACCCAGTACTTC,CSADGHQQETQYF
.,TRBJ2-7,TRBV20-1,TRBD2,TGCAGTGCTACCCCAGCGGGAGTTATCTACGAGCAGTACTTC,CSATPAGVIYEQYF
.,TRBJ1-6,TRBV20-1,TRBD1,TGCAGTGCTAGAGATGGGGGACAGGACCATTCACCCCTCCACTTT,CSARDGGQDHSPLHF
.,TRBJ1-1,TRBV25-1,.,TGTGCCAGCAGTGGGGACGGGGGGGAAGCTTTGTTT,CASSGDGGEALF
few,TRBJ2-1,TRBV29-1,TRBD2,TGCAGCGTCAAGGTGATCGGGACTAGATCCAATGAGCAGTTCTTC,CSVKVIGTRSNEQFF
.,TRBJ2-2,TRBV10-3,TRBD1,TGTGCCATCAGTGGAAAGGGACAGGGATATTCCGGGGAGCTGTTTTTT,CAISGKGQGYSGELFF
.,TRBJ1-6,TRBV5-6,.,TGTGCCAGCAGCTTTACTGACAGGCCGTACAATTCACCCCTCCACTTT,CASSFTDRPYNSPLHF
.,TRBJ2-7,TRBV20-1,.,TGCAGTGCTAGAGATGGGCTCGGAAGGAGGTTCTACGAGCAGTACTTC,CSARDGLGRRFYEQYF
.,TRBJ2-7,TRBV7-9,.,TGTGCCAGCAGCGGAGGACGGACCAGCTCCTACGAGCAGTACTTC,CASSGGRTSSYEQYF
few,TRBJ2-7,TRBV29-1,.,TGCAGCGTTGAAGATTCTGGGGATTACGAGCAGTACTTC,CSVEDSGDYEQYF
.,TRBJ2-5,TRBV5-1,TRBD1,TGCGCCAGCAGCTTGGGACCGGGACAGGGGGAGACCCAGTACTTC,CASSLGPGQGETQYF
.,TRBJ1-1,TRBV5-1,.,TGCGCCAGCAGCCCACAGGGAGATGAAGCTTTCTTT,CASSPQGDEAFF
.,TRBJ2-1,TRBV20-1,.,TGCAGTGCTAGAGGTCTATCGGAGGGCTTCTACAATGAGCAGTTCTTC,CSARGLSEGFYNEQFF
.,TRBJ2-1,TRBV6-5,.,TGTGCCAGCAGGCTAGCGACGTTCAATGAGCAGTTCTTC,CASRLATFNEQFF
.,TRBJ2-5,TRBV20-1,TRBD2,TGCAGTGCAACCTCGGGACTAGCTAGTGAGCAGTACTTC,CSATSGLASEQYF
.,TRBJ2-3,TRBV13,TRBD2,TGTGCCAGCAGCTTAGCCGGACTAGCGACGAGCTTAGATACGCAGTATTTT,CASSLAGLATSLDTQYF
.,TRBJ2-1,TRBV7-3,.,TGTGCCAGCAGCTTAACGGCGCTCGGGGAGCAGTTCTTC,CASSLTALGEQFF
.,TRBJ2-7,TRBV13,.,TGTGCCAGCAGCCAAGACTCCCTAAAGCGCGTTGAGCAGTACTTC,CASSQDSLKRVEQYF
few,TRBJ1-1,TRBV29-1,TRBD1,TGCAGCGTTGTTGGTGGGACAGGGGGCGGGAACACTGACGCTTTCTTT,CSVVGGTGGGNTDAFF
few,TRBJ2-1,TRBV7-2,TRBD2,TGTGCCAGCAGCTCCGAGGGTAGACTAGCGTTCTACAATGAGCAGTTCTTC,CASSSEGRLAFYNEQFF
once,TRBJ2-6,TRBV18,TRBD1,TGTGCCAGCTCACCCCAGACAGGGCGGCTCTCTGGGGCCAACGTCCTGACTTTC,CASSPQTGRLSGANVLTF
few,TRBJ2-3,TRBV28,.,TGTGCCAGCAGAACGACAGGGGGCCAACTAGCGGGAGTGCCCACAGATACGCAGTATTTT,CASRTTGGQLAGVPTDTQYF
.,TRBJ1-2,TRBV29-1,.,TGCAGCGTTGTAAGACAGAACTATGGCTACACCTTC,CSVVRQNYGYTF
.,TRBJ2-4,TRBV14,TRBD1,TGTGCCTGCAGCCACCCACAGGGGGCCTTAACCAAAAACATTCAGTACTTC,CACSHPQGALTKNIQYF
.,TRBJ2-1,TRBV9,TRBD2,TGTGCCAGCAGCGTAGTCGATAGCGGGAGCACCGATGAGCAGTTCTTC,CASSVVDSGSTDEQFF
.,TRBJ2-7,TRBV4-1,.,TGCGCCAGCAGCCAAGATTTATCAGGGGCTAGCTCCGGTCGGGAGCAGTACTTC,CASSQDLSGASSGREQYF
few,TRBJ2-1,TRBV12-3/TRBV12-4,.,TGTGCCAGCAGTTTAGGAAAGGGCTACAATGAGCAGTTCTTC,CASSLGKGYNEQFF
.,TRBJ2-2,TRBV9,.,TGTGCCAGCAGCGTAGTTCAGGGGTCACATACCGGGGAGCTGTTTTTT,CASSVVQGSHTGELFF
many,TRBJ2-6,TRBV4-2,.,TGTGCCAGCAGCCCCGAGATTGGGGAGGCCAACGTCCTGACTTTC,CASSPEIGEANVLTF
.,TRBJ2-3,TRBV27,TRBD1,TGTACCAGCAGTTTACTTTCAGGGGGCTTCACAGATACGCAGTATTTT,CTSSLLSGGFTDTQYF
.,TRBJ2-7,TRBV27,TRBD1,TGTGCCAGCAGGAACGACAGGGGGCTCTCCTACGAGCAGTACTTC,CASRNDRGLSYEQYF